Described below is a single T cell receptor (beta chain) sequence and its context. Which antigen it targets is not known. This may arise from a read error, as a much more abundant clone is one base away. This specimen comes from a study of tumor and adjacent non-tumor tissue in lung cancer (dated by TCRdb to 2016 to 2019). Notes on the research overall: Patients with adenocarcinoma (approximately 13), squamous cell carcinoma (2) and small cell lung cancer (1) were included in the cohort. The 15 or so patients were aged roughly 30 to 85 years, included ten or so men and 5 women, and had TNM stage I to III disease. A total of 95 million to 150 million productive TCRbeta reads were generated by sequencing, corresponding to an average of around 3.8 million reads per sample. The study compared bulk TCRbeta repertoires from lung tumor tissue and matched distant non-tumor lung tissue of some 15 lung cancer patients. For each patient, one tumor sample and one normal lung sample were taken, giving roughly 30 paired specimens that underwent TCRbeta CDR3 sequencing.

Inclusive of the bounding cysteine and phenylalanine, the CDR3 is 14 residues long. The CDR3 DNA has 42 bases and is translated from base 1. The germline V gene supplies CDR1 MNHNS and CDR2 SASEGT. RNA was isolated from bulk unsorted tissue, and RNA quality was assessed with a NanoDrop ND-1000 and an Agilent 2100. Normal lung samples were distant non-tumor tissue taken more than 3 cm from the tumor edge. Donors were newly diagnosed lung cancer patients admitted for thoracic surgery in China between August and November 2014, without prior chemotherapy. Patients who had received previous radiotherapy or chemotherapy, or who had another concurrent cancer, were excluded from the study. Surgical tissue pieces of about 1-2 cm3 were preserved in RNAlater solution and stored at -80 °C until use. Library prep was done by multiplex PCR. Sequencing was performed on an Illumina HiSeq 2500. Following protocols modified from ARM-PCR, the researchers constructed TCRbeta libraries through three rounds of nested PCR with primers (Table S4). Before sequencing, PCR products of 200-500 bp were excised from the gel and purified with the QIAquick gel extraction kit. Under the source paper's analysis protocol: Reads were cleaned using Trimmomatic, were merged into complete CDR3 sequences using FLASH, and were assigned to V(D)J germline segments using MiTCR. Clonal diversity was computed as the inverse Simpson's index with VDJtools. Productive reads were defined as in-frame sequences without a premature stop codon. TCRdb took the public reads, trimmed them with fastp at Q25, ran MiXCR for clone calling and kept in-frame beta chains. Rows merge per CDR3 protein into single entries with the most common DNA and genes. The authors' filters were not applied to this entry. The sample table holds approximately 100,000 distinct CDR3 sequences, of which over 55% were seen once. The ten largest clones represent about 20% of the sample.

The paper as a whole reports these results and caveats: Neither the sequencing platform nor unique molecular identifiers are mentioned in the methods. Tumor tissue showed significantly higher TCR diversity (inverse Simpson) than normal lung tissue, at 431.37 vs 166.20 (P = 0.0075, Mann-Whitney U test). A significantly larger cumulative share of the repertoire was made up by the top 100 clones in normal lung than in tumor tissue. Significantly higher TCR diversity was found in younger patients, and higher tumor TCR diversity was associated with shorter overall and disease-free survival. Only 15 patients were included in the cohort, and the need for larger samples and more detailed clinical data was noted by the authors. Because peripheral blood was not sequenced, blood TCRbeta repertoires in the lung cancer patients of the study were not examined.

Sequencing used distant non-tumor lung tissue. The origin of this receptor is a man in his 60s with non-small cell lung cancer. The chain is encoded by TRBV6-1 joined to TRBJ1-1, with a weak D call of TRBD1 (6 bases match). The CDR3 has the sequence CAISRGGLNTGAFF. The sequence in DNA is TGTGCCATTTCCAGGGGAGGGCTGAACACTGGAGCTTTCTTT.